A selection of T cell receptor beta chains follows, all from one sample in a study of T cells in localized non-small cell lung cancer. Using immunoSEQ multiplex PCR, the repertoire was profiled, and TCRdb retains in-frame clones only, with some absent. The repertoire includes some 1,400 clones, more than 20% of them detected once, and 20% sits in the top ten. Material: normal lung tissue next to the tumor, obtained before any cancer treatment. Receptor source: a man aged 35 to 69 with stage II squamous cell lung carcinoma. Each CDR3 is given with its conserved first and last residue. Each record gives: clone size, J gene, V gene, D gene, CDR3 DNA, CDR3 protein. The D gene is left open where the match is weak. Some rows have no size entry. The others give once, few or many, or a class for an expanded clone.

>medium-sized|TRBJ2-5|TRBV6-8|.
TGTGCCAGCAGGATATCAGGGGGGCGGCAAGAGACCCAGTACTTC
CASRISGGRQETQYF
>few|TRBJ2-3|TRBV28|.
TGTGCCAGCAGTTTAAGGGCAGTAGGGCGCACAGATACGCAGTATTTT
CASSLRAVGRTDTQYF
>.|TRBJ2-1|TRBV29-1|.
TGCAGCGTTCGGAAAGCGTACAATGAGCAGTTCTTC
CSVRKAYNEQFF
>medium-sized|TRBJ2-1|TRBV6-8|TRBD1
TGTGCCAGCGACAGGGGCACCTACAATGAGCAGTTCTTC
CASDRGTYNEQFF
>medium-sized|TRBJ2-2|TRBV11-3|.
TGTGCTAGCAGCTTATGGGCTGGACAGAGAGACACCGGGGAGCTGTTTTTT
CASSLWAGQRDTGELFF
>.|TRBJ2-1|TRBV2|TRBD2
TGTGCCAGCAGCGGACGGACTAGCGGGGGGGTAGGCTACAATGAGCAGTTCTTC
CASSGRTSGGVGYNEQFF
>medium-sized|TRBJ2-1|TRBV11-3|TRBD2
TGTGCCAGCAGTCGGCGGGGGGGCCAGAATGAGCAGTTCTTC
CASSRRGGQNEQFF
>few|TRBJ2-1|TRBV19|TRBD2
TGTGCCAGTAGTATAGATCTCCCTAGCGGGGTCTACAATGAGCAGTTCTTC
CASSIDLPSGVYNEQFF
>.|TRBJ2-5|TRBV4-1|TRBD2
TGCGCCAGCAGCCAACTCGCGGGGGGGCAAGAGACCCAGTACTTC
CASSQLAGGQETQYF
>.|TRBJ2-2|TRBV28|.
TGTGCCAGCAGCCAGACCAGTGCGTCCGGGGAGCTGTTTTTT
CASSQTSASGELFF
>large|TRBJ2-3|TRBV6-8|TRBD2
TGTGCCAGCAGTTACACTAGCGGGAGATTGGATACGCAGTATTTT
CASSYTSGRLDTQYF
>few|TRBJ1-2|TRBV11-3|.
TGTGCCAGCAGCCAACAGAGGGCCAGGAGTTTAGGGAACTATGGCTACACCTTC
CASSQQRARSLGNYGYTF
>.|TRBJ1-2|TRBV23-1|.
TGCGCCAGCAGCTTGCTAAATAACTATGGCTACACCTTC
CASSLLNNYGYTF
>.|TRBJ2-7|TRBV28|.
TGTGCCAGCAGTTTATTGGGACGCAATCTCGGGTACGAGCAGTACTTC
CASSLLGRNLGYEQYF
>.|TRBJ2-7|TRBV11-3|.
TGTGCCAGCAGCTTGGCAGGGTTCAGCGACCACGAGCAGTACTTC
CASSLAGFSDHEQYF
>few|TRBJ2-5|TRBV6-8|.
TGTGCCAGCACCATTACCAGGCAGGGCAAAGAGACCCAGTACTTC
CASTITRQGKETQYF
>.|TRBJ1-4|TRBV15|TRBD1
TGTGCCACCAGCAGAGGGGGGGGGACAGGGCCGGATAAACTGTTTTTT
CATSRGGGTGPDKLFF
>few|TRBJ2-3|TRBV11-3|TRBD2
TGTGCCAGCAGCCCCGAGGGAGCGGGAGCCATGTTCGAGTATTTT
CASSPEGAGAMFEYF
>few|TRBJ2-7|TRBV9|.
TGTGCCAGCAGCCCAGGAGTGGGGGGCTCGAACGAGCAGTACTTC
CASSPGVGGSNEQYF
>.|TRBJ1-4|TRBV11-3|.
TGTGCCAGCAGCTTGGGTGGAGCAACTAATGAAAAACTGTTTTTT
CASSLGGATNEKLFF
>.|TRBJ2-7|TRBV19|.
TGTGCCAGTAGTATGGTAGGGTACGGCGAGCAGTACTTC
CASSMVGYGEQYF
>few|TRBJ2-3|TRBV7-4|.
TGTGCCAGCAGCGAGAGGGGGAGTCTCACAGATACGCAGTATTTT
CASSERGSLTDTQYF
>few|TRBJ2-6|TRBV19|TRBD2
TGTGCCAGTAGTATGGGGACTAGCGGGGCTGTCTCTGGGGCCAACGTCCTGACTTTC
CASSMGTSGAVSGANVLTF
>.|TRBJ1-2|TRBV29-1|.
TGCAGCGCACAAGACAGTCTTCTACGGGGCTACACCTTC
CSAQDSLLRGYTF
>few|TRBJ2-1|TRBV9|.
TGTGCCAGCAGCGTCCTCCCGACTGGAGCGCAAGTCGAGCAGTTCTTC
CASSVLPTGAQVEQFF
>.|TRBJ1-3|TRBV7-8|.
TGTGCCAGCAGCTTACAGGGAGAAAACACCATATATTTT
CASSLQGENTIYF
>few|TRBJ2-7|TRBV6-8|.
TGTGCCAGCAGTTACTCCCACCGCAGTTTGGGCATGTACGAGCAGTACTTC
CASSYSHRSLGMYEQYF
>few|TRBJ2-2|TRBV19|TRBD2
TGTGCCAGTAGTATCGATAGCGGGGGCCCATTCTCGGACACCGGGGAGCTGTTTTTT
CASSIDSGGPFSDTGELFF
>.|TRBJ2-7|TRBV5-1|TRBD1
TGCGCCAGCAGCTCACCCGGGACAGGGGGTGACGAGCAGTACTTC
CASSSPGTGGDEQYF
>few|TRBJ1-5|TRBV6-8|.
TGTGCCAGTAACCCTGAACCGCAGCATAGCAATCAGCCCCAGCATTTT
CASNPEPQHSNQPQHF
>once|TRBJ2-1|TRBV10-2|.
TGCGCCAGCAGTGAGTCTCACGGCAGGCATGAGCAGTTCTTC
CASSESHGRHEQFF
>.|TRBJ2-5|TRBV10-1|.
TGCGCCAGCAGTGAGTCGGCTAGCCGGACCCAGTACTTC
CASSESASRTQYF
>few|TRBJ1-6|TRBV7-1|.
TGTGCCAGCAGCGAGGTATTCTATAATTCACCCCTCCACTTT
CASSEVFYNSPLHF